This TCR beta chain originates from a study of cytomegalovirus exposure and HLA in healthy donors. Study overall: As released early, the data held 80 million to 90 million unique TCRs from HLA-typed donors.

A note on this clone: No antigen is known for it.

Whole-study findings and limits: The authors judged a highly shared variant cluster likely a sequencing artifact. Later, TCR association rates were found to vary by HLA locus, highest for DRB1 and lowest for HLA-C.

PCR primers comprised 60 Vbeta and 13 Jbeta primers. Methods used by the authors: In a later analysis, of approximately 81 million unique beta chains, 9 million to 11 million appeared in at least two donors. Libraries were prepared by immunoSEQ multiplex PCR; TCRdb keeps only in-frame clonotypes and omits some of them. From that table come the V and J calls and clone size; the DNA was used to work out D and trimming. The sample contains 250,000 to 350,000 clones, around 86% of which appear only once. The receptor was derived from a man between 40 and 49 years old in good health and CMV-seropositive. The sequenced sample consisted of PBMCs.

The CDR3 loop reads CAWNGQGHNEQFF. As DNA, the CDR3 is TGTGCCTGGAATGGACAGGGGCACAATGAGCAGTTCTTC. This chain joins TRBV30 and TRBJ2-1, with TRBD1 matching over 9 bases. With 4 bases clipped from V and 5 bases from J, the junction kept 3 bases outside the gene matches. This CDR3 is 13 amino acids long. CDR1 GTSNPN and CDR2 SVGIG come from the germline V gene (reference sequence).